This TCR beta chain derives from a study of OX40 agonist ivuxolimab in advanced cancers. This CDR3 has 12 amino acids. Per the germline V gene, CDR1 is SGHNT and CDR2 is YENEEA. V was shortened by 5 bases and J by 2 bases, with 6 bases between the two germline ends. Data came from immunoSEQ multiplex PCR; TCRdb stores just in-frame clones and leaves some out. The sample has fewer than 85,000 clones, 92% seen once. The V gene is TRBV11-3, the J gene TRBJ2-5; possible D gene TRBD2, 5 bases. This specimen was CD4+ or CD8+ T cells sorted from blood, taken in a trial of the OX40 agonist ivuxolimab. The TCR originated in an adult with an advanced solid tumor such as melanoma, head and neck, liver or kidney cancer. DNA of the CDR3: TGTGCCAGCAGCAGAGGGCAAGAGACCCAGTACTTC. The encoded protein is CASSRGQETQYF.